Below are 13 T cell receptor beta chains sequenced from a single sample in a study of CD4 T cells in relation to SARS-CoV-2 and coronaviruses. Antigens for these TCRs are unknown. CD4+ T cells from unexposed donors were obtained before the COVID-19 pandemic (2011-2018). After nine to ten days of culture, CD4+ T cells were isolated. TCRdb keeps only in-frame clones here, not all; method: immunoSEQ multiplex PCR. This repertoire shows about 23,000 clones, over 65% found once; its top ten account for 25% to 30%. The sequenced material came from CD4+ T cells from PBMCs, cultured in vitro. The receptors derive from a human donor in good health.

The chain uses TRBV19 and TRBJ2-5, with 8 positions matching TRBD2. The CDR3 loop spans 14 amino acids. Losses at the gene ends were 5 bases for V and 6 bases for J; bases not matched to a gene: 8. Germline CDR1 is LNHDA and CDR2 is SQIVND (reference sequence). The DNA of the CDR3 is TGTGCCAGTAGTTCGTCGGGAGGGGAACAGACCCAGTACTTC. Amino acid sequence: CASSSSGGEQTQYF.

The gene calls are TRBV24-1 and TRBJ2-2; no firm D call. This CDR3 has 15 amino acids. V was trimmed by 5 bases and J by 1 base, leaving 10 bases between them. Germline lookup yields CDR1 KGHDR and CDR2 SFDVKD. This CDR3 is CATSGRWRNTGELFF. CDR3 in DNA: TGTGCCACCAGTGGCAGATGGCGGAACACCGGGGAGCTGTTTTTT.

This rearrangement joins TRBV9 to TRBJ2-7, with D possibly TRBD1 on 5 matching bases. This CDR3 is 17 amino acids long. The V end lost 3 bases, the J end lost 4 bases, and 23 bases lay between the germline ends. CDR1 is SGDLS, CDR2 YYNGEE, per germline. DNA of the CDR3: TGTGCCAGCAGCGCGAACCCCAGGAAGGGGAATTTGTACGAGCAGTACTTC. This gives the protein CASSANPRKGNLYEQYF.

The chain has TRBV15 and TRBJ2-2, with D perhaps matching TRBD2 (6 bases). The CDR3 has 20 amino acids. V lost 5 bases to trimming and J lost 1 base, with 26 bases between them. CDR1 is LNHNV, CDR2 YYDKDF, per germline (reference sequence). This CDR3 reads CATSSLATGVFRLNTGELFF. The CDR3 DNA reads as TGTGCCACCAGCTCCCTTGCGACGGGAGTTTTTAGGTTGAACACCGGGGAGCTGTTTTTT. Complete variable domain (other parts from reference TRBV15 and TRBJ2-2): DAMVIQNPRYQVTQFGKPVTLSCSQTLNHNVMYWYQQKSSQAPKLLFHYYDKDFNNEADTPDNFQSRRPNTSFCFLDIRSPGLGDTAMYLCATSSLATGVFRLNTGELFFGEGSRLTVL.

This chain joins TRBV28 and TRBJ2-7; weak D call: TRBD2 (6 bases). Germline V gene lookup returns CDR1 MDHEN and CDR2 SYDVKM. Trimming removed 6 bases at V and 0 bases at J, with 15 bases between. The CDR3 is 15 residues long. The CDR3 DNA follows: TGTGCCAGCAGCTTTGCGGGACGGAGCTCCTACGAGCAGTACTTC. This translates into CASSFAGRSSYEQYF.

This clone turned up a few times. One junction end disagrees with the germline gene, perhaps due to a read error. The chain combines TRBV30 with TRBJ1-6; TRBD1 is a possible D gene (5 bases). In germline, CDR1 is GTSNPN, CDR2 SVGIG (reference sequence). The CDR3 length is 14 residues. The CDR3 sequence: CAWNGASNNSPLHF. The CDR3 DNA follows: TGTGCCTGGAACGGGGCCTCCAATAATTCACCCCTCCACTTT.

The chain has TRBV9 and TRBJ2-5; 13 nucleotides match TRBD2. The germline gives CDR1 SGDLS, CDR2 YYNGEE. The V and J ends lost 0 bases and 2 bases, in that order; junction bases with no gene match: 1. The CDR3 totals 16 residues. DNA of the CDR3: TGTGCCAGCAGCGTAGGGGGACTAGCGGGGCAAGAGACCCAGTACTTC. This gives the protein CASSVGGLAGQETQYF.

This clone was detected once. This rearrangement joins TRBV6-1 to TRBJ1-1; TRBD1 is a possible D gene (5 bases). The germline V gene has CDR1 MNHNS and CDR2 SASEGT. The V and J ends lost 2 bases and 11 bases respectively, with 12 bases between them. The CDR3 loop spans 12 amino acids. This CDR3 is CASSERQIVAFF. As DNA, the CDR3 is TGTGCCAGCAGTGAAAGACAGATTGTCGCTTTCTTT.

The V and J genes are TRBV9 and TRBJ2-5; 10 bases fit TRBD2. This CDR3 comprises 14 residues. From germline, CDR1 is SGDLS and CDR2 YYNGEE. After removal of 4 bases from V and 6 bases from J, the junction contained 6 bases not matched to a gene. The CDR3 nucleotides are TGTGCCAGCAGCTCACTGACTAGCGGGCAGACCCAGTACTTC. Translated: CASSSLTSGQTQYF.

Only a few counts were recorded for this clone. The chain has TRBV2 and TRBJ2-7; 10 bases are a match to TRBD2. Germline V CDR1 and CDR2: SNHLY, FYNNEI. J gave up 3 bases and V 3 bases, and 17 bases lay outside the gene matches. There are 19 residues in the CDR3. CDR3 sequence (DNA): TGTGCCAGCAGTGATCCGCGGGCTAGCGGGAGCGAATCTTTCTACGAGCAGTACTTC. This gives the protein CASSDPRASGSESFYEQYF.

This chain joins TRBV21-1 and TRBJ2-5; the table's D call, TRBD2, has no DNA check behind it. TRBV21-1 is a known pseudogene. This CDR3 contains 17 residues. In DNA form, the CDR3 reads TGTGCCAGCAGCACCTCAACCGGGACTAGGTTCTGTGAGACCCAGTACTTC. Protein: CASSTSTGTRFCETQYF.

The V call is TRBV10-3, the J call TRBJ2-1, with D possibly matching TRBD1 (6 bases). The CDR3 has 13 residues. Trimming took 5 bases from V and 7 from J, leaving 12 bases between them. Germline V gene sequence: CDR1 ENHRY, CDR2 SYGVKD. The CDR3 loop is CAISQQGRNEQFF. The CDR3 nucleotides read TGTGCCATCAGTCAACAGGGAAGGAATGAGCAGTTCTTC.

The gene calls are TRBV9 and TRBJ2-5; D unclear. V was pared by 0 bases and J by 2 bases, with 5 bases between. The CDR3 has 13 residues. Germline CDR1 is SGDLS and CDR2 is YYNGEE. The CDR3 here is CASSVVGQETQYF. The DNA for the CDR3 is TGTGCCAGCAGCGTAGTGGGGCAAGAGACCCAGTACTTC.